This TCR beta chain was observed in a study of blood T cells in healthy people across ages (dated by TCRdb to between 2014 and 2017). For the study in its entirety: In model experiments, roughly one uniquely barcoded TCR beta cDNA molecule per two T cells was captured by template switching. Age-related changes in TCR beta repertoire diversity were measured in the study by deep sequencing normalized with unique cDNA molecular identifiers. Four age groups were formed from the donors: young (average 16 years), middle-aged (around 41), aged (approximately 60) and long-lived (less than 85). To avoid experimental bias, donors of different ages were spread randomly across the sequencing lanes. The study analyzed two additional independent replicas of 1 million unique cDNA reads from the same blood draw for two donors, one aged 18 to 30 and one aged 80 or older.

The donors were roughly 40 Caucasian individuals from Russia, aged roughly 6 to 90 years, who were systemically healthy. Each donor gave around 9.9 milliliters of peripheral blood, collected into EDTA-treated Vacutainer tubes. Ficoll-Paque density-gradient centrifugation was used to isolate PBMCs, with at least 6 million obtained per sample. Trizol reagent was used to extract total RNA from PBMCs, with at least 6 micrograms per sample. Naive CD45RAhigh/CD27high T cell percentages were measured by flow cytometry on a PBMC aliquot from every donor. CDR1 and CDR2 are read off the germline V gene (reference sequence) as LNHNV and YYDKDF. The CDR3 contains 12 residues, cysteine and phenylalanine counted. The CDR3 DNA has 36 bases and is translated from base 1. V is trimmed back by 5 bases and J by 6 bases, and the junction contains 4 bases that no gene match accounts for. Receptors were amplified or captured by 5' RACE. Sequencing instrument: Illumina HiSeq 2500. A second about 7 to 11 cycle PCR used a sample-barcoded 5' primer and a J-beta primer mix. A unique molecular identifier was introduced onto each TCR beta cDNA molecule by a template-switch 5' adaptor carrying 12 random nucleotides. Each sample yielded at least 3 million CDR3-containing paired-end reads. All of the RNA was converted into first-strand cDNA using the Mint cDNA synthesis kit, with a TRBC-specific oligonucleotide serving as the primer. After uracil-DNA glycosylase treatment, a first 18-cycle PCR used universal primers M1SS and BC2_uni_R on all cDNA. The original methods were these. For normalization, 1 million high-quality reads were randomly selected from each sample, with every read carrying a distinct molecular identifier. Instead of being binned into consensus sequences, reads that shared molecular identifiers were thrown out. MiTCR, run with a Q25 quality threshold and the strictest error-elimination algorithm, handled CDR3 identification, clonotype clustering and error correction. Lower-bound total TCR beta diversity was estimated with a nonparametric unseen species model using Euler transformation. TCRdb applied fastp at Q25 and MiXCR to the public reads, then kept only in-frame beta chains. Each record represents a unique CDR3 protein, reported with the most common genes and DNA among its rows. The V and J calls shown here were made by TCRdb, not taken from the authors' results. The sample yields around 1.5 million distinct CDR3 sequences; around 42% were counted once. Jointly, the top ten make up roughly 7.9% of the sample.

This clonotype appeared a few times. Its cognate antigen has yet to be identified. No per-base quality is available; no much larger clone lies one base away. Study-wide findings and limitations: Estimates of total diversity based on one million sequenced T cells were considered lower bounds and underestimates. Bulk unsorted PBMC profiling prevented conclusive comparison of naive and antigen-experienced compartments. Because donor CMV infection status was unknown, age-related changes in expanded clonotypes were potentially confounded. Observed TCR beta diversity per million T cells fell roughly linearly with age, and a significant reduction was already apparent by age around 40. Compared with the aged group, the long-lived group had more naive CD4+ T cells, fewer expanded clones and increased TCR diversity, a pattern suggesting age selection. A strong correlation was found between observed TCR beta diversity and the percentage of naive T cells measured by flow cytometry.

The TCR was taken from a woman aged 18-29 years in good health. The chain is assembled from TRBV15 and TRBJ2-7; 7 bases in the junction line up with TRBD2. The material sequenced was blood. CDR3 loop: CATSHPGGEQYF. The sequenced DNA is TGTGCCACCAGCCACCCGGGGGGCGAGCAGTACTTC.